The 31 T cell receptor beta chains presented below share a single source sample, sequenced in a study of blood T cell repertoires in COVID-19 (dated by TCRdb to the early 2020s). The method was the immunoSEQ multiplex PCR assay. Drawn from immuneACCESS, this table holds only the in-frame rearrangements with V and J called that TCRdb kept. Clones are partly lost; checked studies trace under half to an unresolved V gene and leave the rest unexplained. The sample includes about 60,000 clones, with roughly three quarters observed a single time. About 29% of the sample is taken by the ten largest. Material for sequencing was peripheral blood. The source is a human donor in a cohort sampled during active COVID-19.

CDR3 in DNA: TGTGCTAGTGGTTTGGTACTCATCAGGGGGTACGAGCAGTACTTC. Residues: CASGLVLIRGYEQYF. The gene calls are TRBV12-5 and TRBJ2-7, with 7 bases fitting TRBD1. V dropped 0 bases and J dropped 4; count of bases not matched to a gene: 6. Germline V gives CDR1 LGHNT, CDR2 FRNRAP. The CDR3 has 15 residues.

The chain couples TRBV6-5 to TRBJ1-1; no firm D call. Between the trimmed V and J ends, which lost 5 bases and 1 base, there was a span of 14 bases. Germline CDR1 reads MNHEY; CDR2 reads SVGAGI. The CDR3 has 15 amino acids. CDR3 protein: CASSPDIRQNTEAFF. The CDR3 bases are TGTGCCAGCAGTCCTGATATTCGACAGAACACTGAAGCTTTCTTT.

The genes are TRBV24-1 and TRBJ1-1; D is unclear. Germline-derived CDR1 and CDR2 are KGHDR and SFDVKD. Trimming removed 3 bases at V and 1 base at J, with 20 bases between. The CDR3 is 18 residues long. The CDR3 reads CATSDPLVVSVANTEAFF. DNA for the CDR3: TGTGCCACCAGTGATCCTCTGGTTGTGTCAGTAGCGAACACTGAAGCTTTCTTT.

The V gene is TRBV11-3, the J gene TRBJ2-1; 7 bases map to TRBD2. Trimming took 5 bases from V and 2 from J; bases not matched to a gene: 6. The V gene's germline CDR1 is SGHNT and CDR2 YENEEA. The CDR3 contains 15 residues. In DNA, the CDR3 is TGTGCCAGCAGCCCCTCTAGCGGACCCTACAATGAGCAGTTCTTC. Translation gives CASSPSSGPYNEQFF.

This clone showed up just a few times. The J gene is TRBJ2-5, the V gene TRBV7-2; possibly TRBD2 for D (5 bases). The V end lost 5 bases, the J end lost 7 bases, and 17 bases lay between the germline ends. CDR3 size: 14 residues. Germline V lookup: CDR1 SGHTA, CDR2 FQGNSA. CDR3 DNA sequence: TGTGCCAGCAGCCCGGCAGCTTCCCGGGGGACCCAGTACTTC. The encoded protein is CASSPAASRGTQYF. The variable domain in full, completed from reference TRBV7-2 and TRBJ2-5, reads GAGVSQSPSNKVTEKGKDVELRCDPISGHTALYWYRQSLGQGLEFLIYFQGNSAPDKSGLPSDRFSAERTGGSVSTLTIQRTQQEDSAVYLCASSPAASRGTQYFGPGTRLLVL.

The chain employs TRBV27 and TRBJ2-7; D is unclear. V was pared by 4 bases and J by 5 bases, with 15 bases between. The CDR3 totals 14 residues. Germline CDR1 reads MNHEY; CDR2 reads SMNVEV (reference sequence). DNA of the CDR3: TGTGCCAGCAGTTCCAGACGGAGCTTAGACGAGCAGTACTTC. It is translated as CASSSRRSLDEQYF.

About this clone: One end of the junction is discordant with germline, which a read error may explain. The rearrangement uses TRBV5-1 and TRBJ2-5; 9 positions agree with TRBD2. Germline lookup yields CDR1 SGHRS and CDR2 YFSETQ. The CDR3 totals 13 residues. The CDR3 here is CARSTGGGEDQYF. Here the CDR3 DNA reads TGCGCCCGCAGCACGGGCGGGGGGGAGGACCAGTACTTC. The entire variable domain, with the rest obtained from reference TRBV5-1 and TRBJ2-5, is as follows: KAGVTQTPRYLIKTRGQQVTLSCSPISGHRSVSWYQQTPGQGLQFLFEYFSETQRNKGNFPGRFSGRQFSNSRSEMNVSTLELGDSALYLCARSTGGGEDQYFGPGTRLLVL.

This chain links TRBV20-1 with TRBJ1-2; D may be TRBD1 (5 bases). The CDR3 consists of 11 residues. The germline V and J ends were trimmed by 6 bases and 5 bases, with 10 bases remaining between them. Germline V gene lookup returns CDR1 DFQATT and CDR2 SNEGSKA (reference sequence). Written as DNA, the CDR3 is TGCAGTGCCGGCGGGGGATATGGCTACACCTTC. Amino acids: CSAGGGYGYTF.

This clone was observed many times. The CDR3 DNA sequence: TGTGCCAGTCGACAGGGGGAAGTCTATGGCTACACCTTC. Translating gives CASRQGEVYGYTF. The chain carries TRBV19 and TRBJ1-2, with TRBD1 identical over 9 bases. CDR1 and CDR2 (germline): LNHDA, SQIVND (reference sequence). V shed 8 bases, J shed 4 bases, and the junction held 5 bases outside the gene matches. There are 13 residues in the CDR3. The whole variable domain, remainder taken from reference TRBV19 and TRBJ1-2, is DGGITQSPKYLFRKEGQNVTLSCEQNLNHDAMYWYRQDPGQGLRLIYYSQIVNDFQKGDIAEGYSVSREKKESFPLTVTSAQKNPTAFYLCASRQGEVYGYTFGSGTRLTVV.

The rearrangement links TRBV18 to TRBJ2-7; 10 nucleotides agree with TRBD1. This CDR3 is 15 amino acids long. Per the germline V gene, CDR1 is KGHSH and CDR2 is LQKENI. Trimming cost V 1 base and J 7 bases; bases outside gene matches: 7. Here the CDR3 DNA reads TGTGCCAGCTCACCACGGGGACAGGGGACGGAAGAGCAGTACTTC. Amino acids: CASSPRGQGTEEQYF.

The chain couples TRBV18 to TRBJ1-1; tentatively, D is TRBD1 (5 bases). Germline V gene sequence: CDR1 KGHSH, CDR2 LQKENI. The CDR3 runs to 14 residues. The V gene lost 4 bases and the J gene lost 1 base, with 10 bases spanning the gap. CDR3 sequence (DNA): TGTGCCAGCTCACGCCCCGGACAGAACACTGAAGCTTTCTTT. This sequence encodes CASSRPGQNTEAFF. Supplemented by reference TRBV18 and TRBJ1-1, the full variable domain reads NAGVMQNPRHLVRRRGQEARLRCSPMKGHSHVYWYRQLPEEGLKFMVYLQKENIIDESGMPKERFSAEFPKEGPSILRIQQVVRGDSAAYFCASSRPGQNTEAFFGQGTRLTVV.

This clone was seen only a few times. The rearrangement links TRBV6-5 to TRBJ1-5, with D maybe TRBD1 (6 bases). The germline V gene encodes CDR1 MNHEY and CDR2 SVGAGI. The CDR3 is 15 amino acids. Trimming cost V 7 bases and J 4 bases, with 17 bases left between them. CDR3 bases: TGTGCCAGCATACAGGGTTTAACAGGGAATCAGCCCCAGCATTTT. It codes for CASIQGLTGNQPQHF.

The chain has TRBV7-2 and TRBJ2-7; 8 bases are a match to TRBD2. The CDR3 is made up of 14 amino acids. The germline CDR1 and CDR2 sequences are SGHTA and FQGNSA. J was trimmed by 4 bases and V by 7 bases; bases with no gene match: 9. DNA of the CDR3: TGTGCCAGCACTCTCGGGGGGGCGGGTTACGAGCAGTACTTC. Amino acids: CASTLGGAGYEQYF. Combining the CDR3 with reference TRBV7-2 and TRBJ2-7 gives the whole variable domain GAGVSQSPSNKVTEKGKDVELRCDPISGHTALYWYRQSLGQGLEFLIYFQGNSAPDKSGLPSDRFSAERTGGSVSTLTIQRTQQEDSAVYLCASTLGGAGYEQYFGPGTRLTVT.

The rearrangement uses TRBV3-1 (or the pseudogene TRBV3-2) and TRBJ1-1; D is perhaps TRBD1 (6 bases). The V gene lost 3 bases and the J gene lost 1 base, with 9 bases spanning the gap. The CDR3 has 14 amino acids. Germline-derived CDR1 and CDR2 are LGHDT and YNNKEL (reference sequence). The CDR3 DNA follows: TGTGCCAGCAGCCACAGACAGGAGAACACTGAAGCTTTCTTT. Translation gives CASSHRQENTEAFF.

The chain uses TRBV28 and TRBJ2-5; 11 bases are a match to TRBD2. The length of the CDR3 is 17 residues. Germline CDR1 reads MDHEN; CDR2 reads SYDVKM. V shed 3 bases, J shed 6 bases, and the junction held 12 bases outside the gene matches. The CDR3 sequence is CASSFWASGRSGKTQYF. In DNA, the CDR3 is TGTGCCAGCAGTTTTTGGGCTAGCGGGAGGTCGGGAAAGACCCAGTACTTC.

The chain uses TRBV3-1 (or the pseudogene TRBV3-2) and TRBJ2-3, with 13 bases aligning to TRBD2. Germline V gene sequence: CDR1 LGHDT, CDR2 YNNKEL (reference sequence). Germline trimming cut 3 bases from V and 7 bases from J; bases unmatched to any gene: 16. The CDR3 consists of 19 residues. The CDR3 region has the DNA TGTGCCAGCAGCCACCCTATAGGACTAGCGGGGGCCTCTTCAAATACGCAGTATTTT. Translated, it gives CASSHPIGLAGASSNTQYF.

The rearrangement uses TRBV25-1 and TRBJ2-1, with D perhaps matching TRBD1 (5 bases). The CDR3 consists of 16 residues. With 6 bases removed from V and 5 bases from J, the gap between germline ends came to 20 bases. Germline-derived CDR1 and CDR2 are MGHDK and SYGVNS. The CDR3 reads CASRVQGSSPHNEQFF. In DNA form, the CDR3 reads TGTGCCAGCAGAGTCCAGGGTTCCTCTCCCCACAATGAGCAGTTCTTC.

The sample holds a few counts of this clone. The rearrangement links TRBV10-3 to TRBJ2-2; D perhaps matches TRBD1 (5 bases). Deletions cut 7 bases from V and 4 bases from J, with 13 bases between. Germline lookup yields CDR1 ENHRY and CDR2 SYGVKD. The CDR3 is 14 residues long. The CDR3 DNA sequence: TGTGCCATCATGCCGGGTGGGGCCACCGGGGAGCTGTTTTTT. This translates into CAIMPGGATGELFF.

This chain joins TRBV9 and TRBJ2-2; D is ambiguous. CDR1 and CDR2 from the germline V gene are SGDLS and YYNGEE. The CDR3 covers 12 residues. V gave up 0 bases and J gave up 7 bases, with 4 bases separating them. The DNA for the CDR3 is TGTGCCAGCAGCGTAGGAGGCGGGGAGCTGTTTTTT. This gives the protein CASSVGGGELFF.

This clone was seen only a few times. The J gene is TRBJ1-5, the V gene TRBV7-8; D is uncertain. Germline V gene data show CDR1 as SGHVS and CDR2 as FQNEAQ. This CDR3 spans 13 amino acids. Trimming removed 2 bases from V and 5 bases from J, with 7 bases in between. Here the CDR3 DNA reads TGTGCCAGCAGCTTATCTGTAGATCAGCCCCAGCATTTT. This codes for CASSLSVDQPQHF.

The chain's CDR3 is CASRETGGEQFF. DNA for the CDR3: TGTGCCAGCAGGGAGACAGGGGGTGAGCAGTTCTTC. The V gene is TRBV6-5, the J gene TRBJ2-1; 9 bases agree with TRBD1. Looked up from germline, CDR1 is MNHEY and CDR2 is SVGAGI. The length of the CDR3 is 12 residues. V lost 6 bases and J lost 9; bases outside the gene matches: 3.

V gene TRBV3-1 (or the pseudogene TRBV3-2) combines with J gene TRBJ1-5, with a possible D match to TRBD1 (5 bases). Germline values: CDR1 LGHDT, CDR2 YNNKEL (reference sequence). CDR3 length: 14 residues. The V and J ends lost 3 bases and 4 bases respectively, with 10 bases between them. CDR3 nucleotides: TGTGCCAGCAGCCACGGGGGTTGGAATCAGCCCCAGCATTTT. It is translated as CASSHGGWNQPQHF.

V usage is TRBV6-5 and J usage is TRBJ2-2; D is perhaps TRBD1 (6 bases). The CDR3 length is 15 residues. Deletions cut 6 bases from V and 7 bases from J, with 18 bases between. CDR1 is MNHEY and CDR2 is SVGAGI in the germline V gene. The CDR3 here is CASSVRTGTGGELFF. CDR3 in DNA: TGTGCCAGCAGCGTTCGAACAGGGACGGGCGGGGAGCTGTTTTTT.

This clone was recorded a few times. The V call is TRBV5-1, the J call TRBJ2-5, with a possible D match to TRBD1 (6 bases). CDR1 SGHRS and CDR2 YFSETQ come from the germline V gene. This CDR3 contains 14 residues. The V gene lost 3 bases and the J gene lost 1 base, with 10 bases spanning the gap. CDR3 nucleotides: TGCGCCAGCAGCTCAGGACAGCCCCAAGAGACCCAGTACTTC. Its translation: CASSSGQPQETQYF. Using reference TRBV5-1 and TRBJ2-5 for the parts outside the CDR3, the full variable domain is KAGVTQTPRYLIKTRGQQVTLSCSPISGHRSVSWYQQTPGQGLQFLFEYFSETQRNKGNFPGRFSGRQFSNSRSEMNVSTLELGDSALYLCASSSGQPQETQYFGPGTRLLVL.

The rearrangement uses TRBV28 and TRBJ1-1; no firm D call. Germline V CDR1 and CDR2: MDHEN, SYDVKM. The CDR3 is made up of 12 amino acids. Trimming removed 7 bases from V and 4 bases from J, with 10 bases in between. Here the CDR3 reads CASKIRVTEAFF. CDR3 DNA sequence: TGTGCCAGCAAAATAAGAGTCACTGAAGCTTTCTTT.

The chain recombines TRBV28 with TRBJ2-1, with TRBD2 matching over 8 bases. This CDR3 contains 15 residues. Germline CDR1 MDHEN, CDR2 SYDVKM. With 4 bases clipped from V and 2 bases from J, the junction kept 4 bases outside the gene matches. Here the CDR3 reads CASSSSGPAYNEQFF. In DNA, the CDR3 is TGTGCCAGCAGTTCTAGCGGGCCGGCCTACAATGAGCAGTTCTTC.

V and J are TRBV5-4 and TRBJ1-4; the D gene is possibly TRBD1 (5 bases). V lost 0 bases and J lost 8, with 8 bases in between. CDR1 is SGHNT and CDR2 is YYREEE in the germline V gene (reference sequence). The CDR3 loop spans 13 amino acids. The CDR3 protein is CASSLGGEEKLFF. For the CDR3, the DNA is TGTGCCAGCAGCTTGGGGGGGGAGGAAAAACTGTTTTTT. The full variable domain, its missing parts supplied by reference TRBV5-4 and TRBJ1-4, is ETGVTQSPTHLIKTRGQQVTLRCSSQSGHNTVSWYQQALGQGPQFIFQYYREEENGRGNFPPRFSGLQFPNYSSELNVNALELDDSALYLCASSLGGEEKLFFGSGTQLSVL.

This clone has only a few counts. The genes are TRBV7-9 and TRBJ1-2, with 7 bases matching TRBD1. The germline V gene has CDR1 SEHNR and CDR2 FQNEAQ (reference sequence). The V segment lost 4 bases and the J segment 5 bases; nucleotides outside the gene matches: 7. The CDR3 loop spans 14 amino acids. CDR3 in amino acids: CASSSTGVGYGYTF. CDR3 nucleotide sequence: TGTGCCAGCAGCTCCACAGGGGTCGGGTATGGCTACACCTTC.

The rearrangement uses TRBV9 and TRBJ2-3, with D unclear. Germline V gene sequence: CDR1 SGDLS, CDR2 YYNGEE. V was cut by 3 bases and J by 3 bases, with 14 bases left in between. The CDR3 spans 15 residues. The CDR3 region has the DNA TGTGCCAGCAGCGCAGATTTGGGCCTTACAGATACGCAGTATTTT. This gives the protein CASSADLGLTDTQYF.

This clone was seen only a few times. V is TRBV7-2 and J is TRBJ2-3; D is possibly TRBD2 (7 bases). The V gene lost 8 bases and the J gene lost 1 base, with 16 bases spanning the gap. The CDR3 extends over 15 amino acids. Germline CDR1 and CDR2: SGHTA and FQGNSA. The CDR3: CASGERGARTDTQYF. In DNA, the CDR3 is TGTGCCAGCGGGGAACGGGGGGCACGCACAGATACGCAGTATTTT.

The chain carries TRBV2 and TRBJ2-1, with D possibly matching TRBD1 (6 bases). Trimming took 1 base from V and 7 from J, leaving 14 bases between them. The CDR3 sequence is 15 residues long. Germline V CDR1 and CDR2: SNHLY, FYNNEI. CDR3 sequence reads: CASSEGWERGNEQFF. For the CDR3, the DNA is TGTGCCAGCAGTGAAGGTTGGGAGAGGGGGAATGAGCAGTTCTTC.